This TCR beta chain was identified in a study of T cells after somatic rescue of genetic block (dated by TCRdb to 2019 to 2021). Background for the entire study: What the study looked at was long-term robustness, specifically in a T-cell system that came about through somatic rescue of a genetic block in T-cell development.

In its sample, this clone was seen a few times. Its antigen is not yet known. No much larger clone is present one base from it, and per-base qualities are unavailable. The method behind the library was the immunoSEQ multiplex PCR assay. As stored in TCRdb, this immuneACCESS dataset retains in-frame rearrangements with V and J assigned. A fraction of the clones does not appear; measured against another copy, unresolved V genes explain less than half of the discrepancy, and the remainder lacks a known reason. In this sample the table shows tens of thousands of clones, approximately 90% of which occur a single time. The ten top clones hold approximately 3% of the sample. According to the germline V gene (reference sequence), CDR1 reads MNHEY and CDR2 reads SMNVEV. The CDR3 holds 15 amino acids from the cysteine to the phenylalanine. Only the CDR3 DNA stays, 45 bases, in frame from base 1. V is cut by 5 bases and J by 1 base, and the space between the germline ends is 15 bases.

The TCR sequence derives from a young man. Input material: peripheral blood mononuclear cells (PBMCs). The rearrangement combines TRBV27 with TRBJ2-7; no D segment can be confidently identified. CDR3 sequence: CASSPTSIQSYEQYF. The nucleotides are TGTGCCAGCAGTCCGACGTCGATTCAGTCCTACGAGCAGTACTTC.